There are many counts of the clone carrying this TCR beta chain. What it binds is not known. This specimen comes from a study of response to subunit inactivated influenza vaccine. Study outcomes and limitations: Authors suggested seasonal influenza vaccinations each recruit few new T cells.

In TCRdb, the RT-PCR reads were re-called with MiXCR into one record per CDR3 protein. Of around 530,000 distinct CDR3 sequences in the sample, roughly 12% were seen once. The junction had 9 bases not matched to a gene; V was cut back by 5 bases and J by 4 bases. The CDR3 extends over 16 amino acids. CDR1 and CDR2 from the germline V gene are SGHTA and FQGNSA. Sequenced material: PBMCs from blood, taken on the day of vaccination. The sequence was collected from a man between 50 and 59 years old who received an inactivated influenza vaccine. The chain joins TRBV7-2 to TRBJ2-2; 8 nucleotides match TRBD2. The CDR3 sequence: CASSREAGDPTGELFF. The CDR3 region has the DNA TGTGCCAGCAGCCGCGAAGCGGGGGACCCCACCGGGGAGCTGTTTTTT.